This T cell receptor beta chain was obtained from a study of CD8+ T cells in alopecia areata. Study results and limitations: Scalp samples also contribute reads from the resident alphabeta T cells found in normal skin.

The germline CDR1 and CDR2 sequences are MNHEY and SMNVEV (reference sequence). The CDR3 runs 16 residues. Trimming left V 5 bases short and J 8 bases short, with 19 bases between. Isolated RNA was reverse transcribed into cDNA used as the sequencing template. Sequencing used immunoSEQ multiplex PCR; TCRdb keeps in-frame clones, though not all of them. The table lists about 200,000 clones, 55% to 70% of them singletons. This clone was observed a few times. Its antigen is unknown. The treatment was: oral pan-JAK inhibitor, 5-10 mg twice daily. The input for sequencing was CD4+ T cells sorted from blood, taken at week 4, from a patient treated with tofacitinib. The chain links TRBV27 to TRBJ1-6, with D unclear. The clonotype comes from a human donor with alopecia areata. The CDR3 is CASSARLSLEHSPLHF. The DNA of the CDR3 is TGTGCCAGCAGTGCTCGACTGTCCCTGGAACATTCACCCCTCCACTTT.